This TCR beta chain was identified during a study of blood T cell repertoires in COVID-19 (dated by TCRdb to 2020 to 2022). At the level of the whole study: The collaborator samples originated in the United States, Italy and Spain and spanned the acute and convalescent phases of COVID-19. The prospective study material was composed of cDNA or gDNA derived from T cells, B-cell-depleted T cells, or PBMCs. The dataset comprised deeply sampled blood TCRbeta repertoires from subjects exposed to, actively infected with, or recovered from COVID-19. The repertoires were released in a freely available public database intended as a resource for research on the immune response to SARS-CoV-2. Samples were obtained from the ongoing ImmuneRACE study (first 160 participants) and from some 1,200 subjects provided by 6 global collaborators. The sample metadata nearly always contained a de-identified subject ID, COVID-19 status, age in years and sex. Where available, HLA class I and class II types were obtained from metadata supplied by the sample provider rather than from assay-based typing. What the work shows at the level of the full study, not this receptor alone: The quantity of clinical and demographic metadata differed by source and by participant and was supplied without curation.

TCRbeta CDR3 regions were amplified from genomic DNA using the immunoSEQ Assay, a bias-controlled multiplex PCR. Regarding the original processing steps: The number of nucleated cells in each sample was estimated by amplification of reference gene primers within the assay. To quantify the absolute abundance of each unique TCRbeta CDR3 rearrangement, sequence reads were collapsed and filtered. Productive Simpson clonality was computed per sample as the square root of Simpson's diversity index over productive rearrangements. What TCRdb holds here is the immuneACCESS table cut down to in-frame rearrangements. Part of the clones is not present; checked against another copy, under half of the missing clones reflect an unresolved V gene, and the others are unexplained. The DNA gave D and trimming, while V, J and clone size come from that table. This sample has about 90,000 clones in its table, and 89% of those were observed once. The leading ten clones occupy roughly 2.5% of the sample.

The CDR3 has 14 amino acids, counting the end cysteine and phenylalanine. The sequence is cut down to CDR3 DNA, 42 bases in frame from base 1. The germline V gene yields SGHTA for CDR1 and FQGNSA for CDR2. V loses 10 bases, J loses 2 bases, and the germline ends lie 18 bases apart. Details on this clone: The specificity of this receptor is unknown. Within one base of it there is no much larger clone, and no base qualities were kept.

One collaborating source in Seattle enrolled patients during active infection and followed them longitudinally through the course of disease. Collaborating institutions collected whole blood in K2EDTA tubes following their own protocols. Collaborator samples were shipped for TCRbeta analysis as frozen whole blood, isolated PBMCs, or DNA extracted from either sample type. The chain is made from TRBV7-2 and TRBJ2-7; perhaps TRBD2 is the D gene, with 5 bases matching. Specimen: peripheral blood. This receptor was obtained from a man aged 45 to 65 with COVID-19, enrolled during active disease. The CDR3 corresponds to CATKLGGYAYEQYF. DNA sequence: TGTGCCACCAAGCTCGGCGGGTATGCCTACGAGCAGTACTTC.